This T cell receptor beta chain was observed in a study of CD8+CD57+ T cells in acquired aplastic anemia. Study overall: Each DNA sample taken from sorted CD4+ and CD8+ cells came to 3 to 4 ug on average.

As concerns this clonotype: What it binds is unknown.

Study findings and constraints: Simpson's diversity of CD8+ cells was not significantly different in patients compared with controls. Patients and controls shared twenty-nine CD8+ CDR3 sequences, which appeared highly expressed in patients and within their immunodominant clones.

Trimming cost V 5 bases and J 1 base, with 15 bases left between them. Looked up from germline, CDR1 is SGHRS and CDR2 is YFSETQ. This CDR3 is built from 15 residues. Genomic DNA constituted the template upon which TCR beta VDJ and CDR3 profiling was performed. TCRdb re-analysed the reads in MiXCR, keeping a single row per CDR3 protein. The data hold 150,000 or so distinct CDR3 sequences, with less than 60% observed a single time. Patients selected for sequencing had displayed CD8+CD57+ cell expansion by flow cytometry. Each patient gave a blood sample that was collected before any therapy had been received.

The source of this sequence is a human donor with aplastic anemia. The chain is built from TRBV5-1 and TRBJ1-1; D is possibly TRBD1 (5 bases). Sequencing was performed on sorted CD4+, CD8+, or CD8+CD57+ T cells (not recorded which) from PBMCs. CDR3 protein: CASRLRVGENTEAFF. CDR3 in DNA: TGCGCCAGCAGACTCAGGGTCGGTGAGAACACTGAAGCTTTCTTT.